This entry lists 21 T cell receptor beta chains sequenced from one sample in a study of cytomegalovirus exposure and HLA in healthy donors. Both 60 Vbeta primers and 13 Jbeta primers went into the PCR. Sequencing was performed with immunoSEQ multiplex PCR; in TCRdb, only in-frame clones are kept and a portion is missing. The table has approximately 89,000 clones, 75% to 90% seen once. What was sequenced was PBMCs. The receptors come from a man aged 40-50 years in good health and CMV-seropositive.

This clone was recorded a few times. J is TRBJ1-5 and V is TRBV28; 7 bases map to TRBD1. This CDR3 is built from 16 residues. CDR1 and CDR2 from the germline V gene are MDHEN and SYDVKM. The V and J ends lost 5 bases and 1 base, in that order; junction bases with no gene match: 8. In DNA, the CDR3 is TGTGCCAGCAGTCCCCCGACAGGGTTGAGCAATCAGCCCCAGCATTTT. Translated: CASSPPTGLSNQPQHF. Full variable domain (remainder filled in from reference TRBV28 and TRBJ1-5): DVKVTQSSRYLVKRTGEKVFLECVQDMDHENMFWYRQDPGLGLRLIYFSYDVKMKEKGDIPEGYSVSREKKERFSLILESASTNQTSMYLCASSPPTGLSNQPQHFGDGTRLSIL.

The V call is TRBV11-2, the J call TRBJ2-3, with D uncertain. The germline V gene encodes CDR1 SGHAT and CDR2 FQNNGV. V was trimmed by 1 base and J by 2 bases, leaving 4 bases between them. The CDR3 loop spans 13 amino acids. The CDR3 DNA reads TGTGCCAGCAGCTTAGTCGTCACAGATACGCAGTATTTT. Amino acids: CASSLVVTDTQYF.

The chain employs TRBV7-9 and TRBJ1-2; D may be TRBD1 (5 bases). The CDR3 runs 15 residues. V dropped 2 bases and J dropped 4 bases, with 14 bases sitting between them. CDR1 is SEHNR, CDR2 FQNEAQ, per germline (reference sequence). CDR3 nucleotide sequence: TGTGCCAGCAGCTTAACGAGACAGCCTCTCTATGGCTACACCTTC. Protein sequence: CASSLTRQPLYGYTF.

The rearrangement links TRBV11-2 to TRBJ2-1; 9 nucleotides agree with TRBD2. There are 15 residues in the CDR3. V shed 3 bases, J shed 9 bases, and the junction held 9 bases outside the gene matches. Per the germline V gene, CDR1 is SGHAT and CDR2 is FQNNGV. The DNA of the CDR3 is TGTGCCAGCAGCTTTAAGGCGGGAGGGCCGTCTGAGCAGTTCTTC. This sequence encodes CASSFKAGGPSEQFF.

This chain uses TRBV10-1 with TRBJ2-3, with 8 bases that match TRBD1. The J segment lost 11 bases and the V segment lost 6 bases, leaving 7 bases of the junction unmatched. The CDR3 is made up of 12 amino acids. Germline-derived CDR1 and CDR2 are WNHNN and SYGVQD (reference sequence). CDR3 coding DNA: TGCGCCAGCAGCGGCTTCGGGACAGGGCAGTATTTT. It specifies CASSGFGTGQYF.

The rearrangement uses TRBV19 and TRBJ2-7; D may be TRBD1 (5 bases). V lost 4 bases and J 3 bases, leaving 16 bases between the germline ends. Looked up from germline, CDR1 is LNHDA and CDR2 is SQIVND (reference sequence). CDR3 length: 15 amino acids. This chain's CDR3 is CASSNDRFPHYEQYF. Written as DNA, the CDR3 is TGTGCCAGTAGTAACGACAGATTTCCCCACTACGAGCAGTACTTC.

This clone was found once. The V call is TRBV10-3, the J call TRBJ2-7; D gene ambiguous. The CDR3 sequence is 15 residues long. V shed 0 bases and J shed 1 base, with 10 bases lying between them. Germline assignment: CDR1 ENHRY and CDR2 SYGVKD. The CDR3 DNA reads as TGTGCCATCAGTGAGTCGCAGTTATTTTCCTACGAGCAGTACTTC. Amino acid sequence: CAISESQLFSYEQYF.

The rearrangement links TRBV11-2 to TRBJ2-7; 12 positions match TRBD1. The CDR3 extends over 19 amino acids. The V gene's germline CDR1 is SGHAT and CDR2 FQNNGV. Trimming at V came to 2 bases and at J to 1 base, leaving 12 bases not matched to a gene. Here the CDR3 reads CASSLLGQGALRYSYEQYF. DNA of the CDR3: TGTGCCAGCAGCTTATTGGGACAGGGGGCACTTCGGTATTCCTACGAGCAGTACTTC. Full variable domain (missing parts from reference TRBV11-2 and TRBJ2-7): EAGVAQSPRYKIIEKRQSVAFWCNPISGHATLYWYQQILGQGPKLLIQFQNNGVVDDSQLPKDRFSAERLKGVDSTLKIQPAKLEDSAVYLCASSLLGQGALRYSYEQYFGPGTRLTVT.

The genes are TRBV30 and TRBJ2-7, with D perhaps TRBD1 (6 bases). The CDR3 totals 13 residues. Trimming stripped 0 bases from V and 4 bases from J, with 10 bases between. From germline, CDR1 is GTSNPN and CDR2 SVGIG (reference sequence). The CDR3 DNA reads TGTGCCTGGAGTGTCTGGACAGAGTACGAGCAGTACTTC. Protein: CAWSVWTEYEQYF.

In its sample, this clone was seen a few times. The chain combines TRBV4-1 with TRBJ2-7; possible D gene TRBD2, 6 bases. V was cut by 0 bases and J by 4 bases, with 16 bases left in between. The CDR3 sequence is 16 residues long. Germline V gives CDR1 MGHRA, CDR2 YSYEKL. The CDR3 loop is CASSQEGRGGPYEQYF. CDR3 bases: TGCGCCAGCAGCCAAGAGGGGCGGGGAGGCCCATACGAGCAGTACTTC.

This chain joins TRBV7-9 and TRBJ1-2; TRBD1 might be the D (5 bases). The CDR3 length is 14 residues. Trimming shortened V by 5 bases and J by 8 bases, and 18 bases separated the two germline ends. Germline values: CDR1 SEHNR, CDR2 FQNEAQ (reference sequence). CDR3 nucleotide sequence: TGTGCCAGCAGCCCGGATCCGGAATACAGGGGCTACACCTTC. Amino acid sequence: CASSPDPEYRGYTF.

CDR3 sequence: CASSLGGTRTYEQYF. Here the CDR3 DNA reads TGTGCCAGCAGCTTGGGAGGGACTAGAACCTACGAGCAGTACTTC. The chain carries TRBV5-4 and TRBJ2-7, with 8 bases lining up with TRBD2. The CDR3 runs to 15 residues. V dropped 0 bases and J dropped 2; count of bases not matched to a gene: 4. From germline, CDR1 is SGHNT and CDR2 YYREEE (reference sequence).

The rearrangement uses TRBV7-6 and TRBJ2-2; D is unclear. The germline V gene has CDR1 SGHVS and CDR2 FNYEAQ. V was clipped by 8 bases and J by 4 bases, with 14 bases between them. This CDR3 is 14 amino acids long. The chain's CDR3 is CASVRVVGTGELFF. CDR3 sequence (DNA): TGTGCCAGCGTCCGAGTAGTTGGCACCGGGGAGCTGTTTTTT.

The chain carries TRBV25-1 and TRBJ2-3; possible D gene TRBD2, 5 bases. The germline V and J ends were trimmed by 4 bases and 2 bases, with 13 bases remaining between them. The CDR3 contains 15 residues. CDR1 is MGHDK, CDR2 SYGVNS, per germline. CDR3 DNA: TGTGCCAGCAGTGGGGCAGGACTCTTCACAGATACGCAGTATTTT. Translated, it gives CASSGAGLFTDTQYF.

Turning to this clone: Other DNA sequences from this sample encode an identical CDR3 as well. The V call is TRBV7-3, the J call TRBJ2-3; D is possibly TRBD2 (5 bases). The CDR3 runs 14 residues. Per the germline V gene, CDR1 is SGHTA and CDR2 is FQGTGA. Trimming cost V 3 bases and J 6 bases, with 13 bases left between them. The chain's CDR3 is CASSFGGPPDTQYF. The CDR3 DNA reads as TGTGCCAGCAGCTTTGGAGGACCCCCGGATACGCAGTATTTT.

The chain recombines TRBV10-2 with TRBJ2-1; the match to TRBD2 covers 12 bases. Germline V gene sequence: CDR1 WSHSY, CDR2 SAAADI. The CDR3 extends over 16 amino acids. V lost 4 bases, J lost 6 bases, and 7 bases stayed unmatched. CDR3 sequence: CASSGLAGGPGNEQFF. The CDR3 DNA is TGCGCCAGCAGTGGCCTAGCGGGGGGGCCTGGCAATGAGCAGTTCTTC.

In its sample, this clone was seen once. Relative to the germline gene, one junction end is altered; a read error may explain this. The DNA of the CDR3 is TGTGCCAGCAGAGAGGGGGCTAAGTATGGCTACACCTTC. Encoded protein: CASREGAKYGYTF. This chain links TRBV14 with TRBJ1-2, with 7 bases that match TRBD1. This CDR3 is 13 amino acids long. CDR1 is SGHDN, CDR2 FVKESK, per germline.

The gene calls are TRBV19 and TRBJ2-1, with 8 nucleotides matching TRBD2. Germline V gene data show CDR1 as LNHDA and CDR2 as SQIVND (reference sequence). There are 17 residues in the CDR3. J lost 5 bases, V lost 3 bases, and 12 bases had no gene match. The CDR3 protein is CASSISFGGALNNEQFF. The CDR3 bases are TGTGCCAGTAGTATCTCGTTCGGGGGGGCCTTGAACAATGAGCAGTTCTTC.

The chain is built from TRBV9 and TRBJ1-4; D is unresolved. V gave up 0 bases and J gave up 7 bases, with 16 bases separating them. Germline V lookup: CDR1 SGDLS, CDR2 YYNGEE. The CDR3 totals 16 residues. CDR3 in DNA: TGTGCCAGCAGCGTAGCTGTCGGGGATTACGGTGAAAAACTGTTTTTT. Its translation: CASSVAVGDYGEKLFF.

The gene calls are TRBV18 and TRBJ2-3; TRBD2 matches at 10 bases. Trimming removed 3 bases from V and 1 base from J; junction bases left unmatched: 4. From germline, CDR1 is KGHSH and CDR2 LQKENI. The CDR3 length is 16 residues. The CDR3 loop reads CASSPSGTSGTDTQYF. CDR3 DNA sequence: TGTGCCAGCTCACCCTCCGGGACTAGCGGCACAGATACGCAGTATTTT.

The chain has TRBV7-9 and TRBJ2-3; 11 nucleotides match TRBD2. The ends lost 6 bases at V and 4 bases at J; junction bases unmatched: 6. Germline V CDR1 and CDR2: SEHNR, FQNEAQ (reference sequence). The CDR3 loop spans 15 amino acids. CDR3 nucleotides: TGTGCCAGCAGACCCGGGACTAGCGGATCAGATACGCAGTATTTT. It yields the protein CASRPGTSGSDTQYF.